Sequencing of this TCR beta chain was carried out in a study of somatic mutations in cytotoxic T cells in rheumatoid arthritis. Overall study results and limits: The largest CD8+ clone made up over 20% of CD8+ cells in 8 of 65 patients. Rheumatoid arthritis patients and age-matched healthy controls showed no significant difference in CD8+ T-cell clonality.

Clones were read by immunoSEQ multiplex PCR, and TCRdb kept only the in-frame ones, dropping some. The table lists more than 20,000 clones, more than 70% of them singletons. Notes on this clone: Its antigen is undetermined.

From germline, CDR1 is MNHNY and CDR2 SVGAGI (reference sequence). The CDR3 spans 12 residues. The germline V and J ends were trimmed by 5 bases and 4 bases, with 6 bases remaining between them. This TCR came from a woman between 50 and 59 years old in good health. Sequencing input: CD8+ T cells sorted from blood. V and J are TRBV6-6 and TRBJ1-5, with D uncertain. The CDR3 sequence: CASSQLNQPQHF. CDR3 DNA sequence: TGTGCCAGCAGTCAGCTGAATCAGCCCCAGCATTTT.